These T cell receptor beta chains were read from a single sample in a study of human T cells and chemical hapten exposure. TCRdb analysed the RACE reads with MiXCR anew, one entry per CDR3 protein. The data contain around 330,000 distinct CDR3 sequences, around 5.5% of them seen just once; the ten biggest clones take up about 7.7%. The starting material was whole blood, obtained in connection with sensitization to the hapten diphenylcyclopropenone (DPC). The receptors shown here come from a woman between 18 and 29 years old with alopecia areata. Some clones in this sample may be carry-over from other donors' samples. The CDR3 runs from the conserved cysteine through the conserved F or W. D genes are given only for firm matches. Expanded clones are given a class, and other clones once, few, many or no size at all.

v_gene: TRBV6-5
d_gene: -
abundance: many
j_gene: TRBJ1-5
CDR3nt: TGTGCCAGCAGTTACAAGCGAGGTTCCAATCAGCCCCAGCATTTT
CDR3aa: CASSYKRGSNQPQHF

v_gene: TRBV6-1
d_gene: -
abundance: few
j_gene: TRBJ2-7
CDR3nt: TGTGCCAGCAGCACAGACACGACCCTCTACGAGCAGTACTTC
CDR3aa: CASSTDTTLYEQYF

v_gene: TRBV28
d_gene: -
abundance: many
j_gene: TRBJ1-5
CDR3nt: TGTGCCAGCAGTTTCCCCCAGCCCCAGCATTTT
CDR3aa: CASSFPQPQHF

v_gene: TRBV6-1
d_gene: -
abundance: many
j_gene: TRBJ1-6
CDR3nt: TGTGCCAGCAGCACAGGGTTAAATTCACCCCTCCACTTT
CDR3aa: CASSTGLNSPLHF

v_gene: TRBV5-5
d_gene: -
abundance: -
j_gene: TRBJ1-2
CDR3nt: TGTGCCAGCAGCTTAGAGGGAAGAAACAACTATGGCTACACCTTC
CDR3aa: CASSLEGRNNYGYTF

v_gene: TRBV4-3
d_gene: -
abundance: many
j_gene: TRBJ2-6
CDR3nt: TGCGCCAGCAGCCATACGACTGGTGTCTCTGGGGCCAACGTCCTGACTTTC
CDR3aa: CASSHTTGVSGANVLTF

v_gene: TRBV7-8
d_gene: -
abundance: many
j_gene: TRBJ2-3
CDR3nt: TGTGCCAGCAGCTTGAAATTAACTCGGACCACAGATACGCAGTATTTT
CDR3aa: CASSLKLTRTTDTQYF

v_gene: TRBV4-3
d_gene: -
abundance: few
j_gene: TRBJ1-6
CDR3nt: TGCGCCAGCAGCCTTTGGGGGACACATGGTAATTCACCCCTCCACTTT
CDR3aa: CASSLWGTHGNSPLHF

v_gene: TRBV20-1
d_gene: -
abundance: few
j_gene: TRBJ2-3
CDR3nt: TGCACCCTCGGGACCACAGATACGCAGTATTTT
CDR3aa: CTLGTTDTQYF

v_gene: TRBV5-1
d_gene: -
abundance: few
j_gene: TRBJ2-3
CDR3nt: TGCGCCAGCAGCTTGGGCCGAGCGGGCCCAGATACGCAGTATTTT
CDR3aa: CASSLGRAGPDTQYF

v_gene: TRBV4-2
d_gene: -
abundance: few
j_gene: TRBJ1-5
CDR3nt: TGTGCCAGCAGCCAAGAAGGAAAGGGCACTCAGCCCCAGCATTTT
CDR3aa: CASSQEGKGTQPQHF

v_gene: TRBV12-3/TRBV12-4
d_gene: -
abundance: -
j_gene: TRBJ2-2
CDR3nt: TGTGCCAGCAGCCCTACACCAGGGGGGGAGCTGTTTTTT
CDR3aa: CASSPTPGGELFF

v_gene: TRBV7-9
d_gene: -
abundance: many
j_gene: TRBJ2-7
CDR3nt: TGTGCCAGCAGCTCCCGGGACCCGAGAAGGGCCTACGAGCAGTACTTC
CDR3aa: CASSSRDPRRAYEQYF

v_gene: TRBV6-5
d_gene: TRBD2
abundance: many
j_gene: TRBJ2-4
CDR3nt: TGTGCCAGCAGGGGGCTGAGTAGCGGGGTAGCCAAAAACATTCAGTACTTC
CDR3aa: CASRGLSSGVAKNIQYF

v_gene: TRBV29-1
d_gene: -
abundance: few
j_gene: TRBJ1-1
CDR3nt: TGCAGTGACGTTCACACAAGGGGGACTGAAGCTTTCTTT
CDR3aa: CSDVHTRGTEAFF

v_gene: TRBV18
d_gene: TRBD1
abundance: few
j_gene: TRBJ1-5
CDR3nt: TGTGCCAGCTCACCCGGACAGGTCGATAGCAATCAGCCCCAGCATTTT
CDR3aa: CASSPGQVDSNQPQHF

v_gene: TRBV20-1
d_gene: -
abundance: many
j_gene: TRBJ1-2
CDR3nt: TGCAGTGCTAGATGGGGGTTCTCGGACTATGGCTACACCTTC
CDR3aa: CSARWGFSDYGYTF

v_gene: TRBV6-5
d_gene: -
abundance: few
j_gene: TRBJ2-2
CDR3nt: TGTGCCAGCAGTTACGTTCCAGTATCGAACACCGGGGAGCTGTTTTTT
CDR3aa: CASSYVPVSNTGELFF

v_gene: TRBV5-1
d_gene: -
abundance: few
j_gene: TRBJ2-7
CDR3nt: TGCGCCAGCAGCTTCCGGGACCCCGGGGAAAACGAGCAGTACTTC
CDR3aa: CASSFRDPGENEQYF

v_gene: TRBV6-2/TRBV6-3
d_gene: -
abundance: many
j_gene: TRBJ2-3
CDR3nt: TGTGCCAGCAGTTACTCGTACGGCAGTTATGGAAATACGCAGTATTTT
CDR3aa: CASSYSYGSYGNTQYF

v_gene: TRBV20-1
d_gene: -
abundance: few
j_gene: TRBJ2-5
CDR3nt: TGCAGTGCTAATCTCGCCTGGCAAGAGACCCAGTACTTC
CDR3aa: CSANLAWQETQYF

v_gene: TRBV12-3/TRBV12-4
d_gene: -
abundance: -
j_gene: TRBJ1-4
CDR3nt: TGTGCCAGCAGTTCCACCTCGGACGGTTTTAATGAAAAACTGTTTTTT
CDR3aa: CASSSTSDGFNEKLFF

v_gene: TRBV29-1
d_gene: TRBD1
abundance: few
j_gene: TRBJ2-5
CDR3nt: TGCAGCGCTACGGGACAGCAAGAGACCCAGTACTTC
CDR3aa: CSATGQQETQYF

v_gene: TRBV6-2/TRBV6-3
d_gene: -
abundance: many
j_gene: TRBJ1-1
CDR3nt: TGTGCCAGCAGTACCCAGGACGCAAGTCGGGGCACTGAAGCTTTCTTT
CDR3aa: CASSTQDASRGTEAFF

v_gene: TRBV5-8
d_gene: -
abundance: -
j_gene: TRBJ1-1
CDR3nt: TGTGCCAGCAGCCTCAACCCAGGGGCTGAAGCTTTCTTT
CDR3aa: CASSLNPGAEAFF

v_gene: TRBV6-5
d_gene: -
abundance: many
j_gene: TRBJ1-5
CDR3nt: TGTGCCAGCAGTACGACTCCCTCGGGGAGTCAGCCCCAGCATTTT
CDR3aa: CASSTTPSGSQPQHF

v_gene: TRBV4-1
d_gene: -
abundance: few
j_gene: TRBJ2-3
CDR3nt: TGCGCCAGCAGCCAAGAGAGTCCTAGCACAGATACGCAGTATTTT
CDR3aa: CASSQESPSTDTQYF

v_gene: TRBV12-3/TRBV12-4
d_gene: -
abundance: -
j_gene: TRBJ1-2
CDR3nt: TGTGCCAGCAATCTCAAATCAGGAAGCAGTAACTATGGCTACACCTTC
CDR3aa: CASNLKSGSSNYGYTF

v_gene: TRBV4-3
d_gene: TRBD2
abundance: many
j_gene: TRBJ2-1
CDR3nt: TGCGCCAGCAGCCACCTAACTAGCGGGGGACAGCAGTTCTTC
CDR3aa: CASSHLTSGGQQFF

v_gene: TRBV25-1
d_gene: -
abundance: -
j_gene: TRBJ2-5
CDR3nt: TGTGCCAGCAGTGATCCGGGACTCAAGGAGACCCAGTACTTC
CDR3aa: CASSDPGLKETQYF

v_gene: TRBV6-1
d_gene: -
abundance: -
j_gene: TRBJ2-5
CDR3nt: TGTGCCAGCAGTGAAGCCAGGAGTTCGAAAGAGACCCAGTACTTC
CDR3aa: CASSEARSSKETQYF

v_gene: TRBV6-6
d_gene: TRBD1
abundance: -
j_gene: TRBJ1-4
CDR3nt: TGTGCCAGCAGTTACTCGTCAACAGGGGGGGAAACGGTGTTTTTT
CDR3aa: CASSYSSTGGETVFF

v_gene: TRBV5-4
d_gene: TRBD2
abundance: few
j_gene: TRBJ2-1
CDR3nt: TGTGCGGTCGGGGGGGGCAATGAGCAGTTCTTC
CDR3aa: CAVGGGNEQFF

v_gene: TRBV4-2
d_gene: -
abundance: many
j_gene: TRBJ1-1
CDR3nt: TGTGCCAGCAGCCAAGATCCCGCAGGGCTCATGAACACTGAAGCTTTCTTT
CDR3aa: CASSQDPAGLMNTEAFF

v_gene: TRBV7-2
d_gene: -
abundance: -
j_gene: TRBJ1-2
CDR3nt: TGTGCCAGCAGCTTAGAAGCAGGGGATGAAGGCTACACCTTC
CDR3aa: CASSLEAGDEGYTF

v_gene: TRBV29-1
d_gene: -
abundance: few
j_gene: TRBJ2-1
CDR3nt: TGCAGCGTTGAGTTTAGAAATGAGCAGTTCTTC
CDR3aa: CSVEFRNEQFF

v_gene: TRBV7-8
d_gene: -
abundance: -
j_gene: TRBJ1-6
CDR3nt: TGTGCCAGCACCACAAGGGAGGGGAATAATTCACCCCTCCACTTT
CDR3aa: CASTTREGNNSPLHF

v_gene: TRBV6-1
d_gene: TRBD2
abundance: few
j_gene: TRBJ2-7
CDR3nt: TGTGCCAGCGGACAGACTAGCGGGGGGTCCCCCTACGAGCAGTACTTC
CDR3aa: CASGQTSGGSPYEQYF

v_gene: TRBV6-6
d_gene: -
abundance: -
j_gene: TRBJ1-5
CDR3nt: TGTGCCAGCAACCGGGTGCAGGGTCAGCCCCAGCATTTT
CDR3aa: CASNRVQGQPQHF

v_gene: TRBV9
d_gene: -
abundance: few
j_gene: TRBJ2-5
CDR3nt: TGTGCCAGCAGCCCGTCTGGCGACGAGACCCAGTACTTC
CDR3aa: CASSPSGDETQYF

v_gene: TRBV6-5
d_gene: -
abundance: many
j_gene: TRBJ1-1
CDR3nt: TGTGCCAGCAGCGAAACAGGGTTGGCTGGATGGGCTTTCTTT
CDR3aa: CASSETGLAGWAFF

v_gene: TRBV10-3
d_gene: -
abundance: -
j_gene: TRBJ2-7
CDR3nt: TGTGCCATCAGTCCTGACACGGTGGTGCAGTACTTC
CDR3aa: CAISPDTVVQYF

v_gene: TRBV5-1
d_gene: -
abundance: many
j_gene: TRBJ2-5
CDR3nt: TGCGCCAGCAGCTTGGGCGGGTACCAAGAGACCCAGTACTTC
CDR3aa: CASSLGGYQETQYF

v_gene: TRBV29-1
d_gene: TRBD1
abundance: many
j_gene: TRBJ1-1
CDR3nt: TGCAGCGTTGAAGATCGGGAAAGGACAGGGGGGACGAACACTGAAGCTTTCTTT
CDR3aa: CSVEDRERTGGTNTEAFF

v_gene: TRBV6-5
d_gene: -
abundance: -
j_gene: TRBJ1-1
CDR3nt: TGTGCCAGCAGTTACTCGAGCGAGGTTTTCTTT
CDR3aa: CASSYSSEVFF

v_gene: TRBV12-3/TRBV12-4
d_gene: TRBD1
abundance: -
j_gene: TRBJ2-3
CDR3nt: TGTGCCAGCAAACACTCCAGGGGGCTGAAGGATACGCAGTATTTT
CDR3aa: CASKHSRGLKDTQYF

v_gene: TRBV28
d_gene: -
abundance: many
j_gene: TRBJ2-6
CDR3nt: TGTGCCAGCAGTTCCCCCGGCAGGCTTGGGGCCAACGTCCTGACTTTC
CDR3aa: CASSSPGRLGANVLTF

v_gene: TRBV20-1
d_gene: -
abundance: -
j_gene: TRBJ1-2
CDR3nt: TGCAGTGCTATGGACAGATTAAACTATGGCTACACCTTC
CDR3aa: CSAMDRLNYGYTF

v_gene: TRBV20-1
d_gene: -
abundance: few
j_gene: TRBJ1-2
CDR3nt: TGCAGTGCTAGATCGAACCAGAGGCTCTCCTATGGCTACACCTTC
CDR3aa: CSARSNQRLSYGYTF